Shown below are 21 T cell receptor beta chains from a single sample sequenced in a study of shared clonotypes between healthy human individuals. Positively selected for CCR7, the CD45RO-negative cells used as naive CD8 cells excluded terminally differentiated effector memory CD45RA+ cells. The table came from immunoSEQ multiplex PCR; TCRdb's copy has only in-frame clones and leaves some out. The sample holds approximately 720,000 clones, 92% seen once. The sample consisted of naive CD8+ T cells sorted from blood. The receptors here all came from a man younger than 45 in good health.

Regarding this clone: Within the sample, other DNA sequences also encode this same CDR3. J is TRBJ1-4 and V is TRBV27; D remains unclear. CDR1 and CDR2 from the germline V gene are MNHEY and SMNVEV (reference sequence). This CDR3 contains 14 residues. Trimming removed 2 bases from V and 5 bases from J, with 9 bases in between. CDR3 sequence reads: CASSLLGENEKLFF. The DNA for the CDR3 is TGTGCCAGCAGTTTACTCGGGGAAAATGAAAAACTGTTTTTT.

The chain joins TRBV29-1 to TRBJ2-1, with 13 bases fitting TRBD2. Germline V gives CDR1 SQVTM, CDR2 ANQGSEA. V gave up 3 bases and J gave up 1 base; unmatched junction bases: 3. The CDR3 sequence is 16 residues long. CDR3 in DNA: TGCAGCGTTGAGGGACTAGCGGGAAAATCCTACAATGAGCAGTTCTTC. Its protein is CSVEGLAGKSYNEQFF.

The J gene is TRBJ1-4, the V gene TRBV7-9; 7 nucleotides line up with TRBD1. Germline-derived CDR1 and CDR2 are SEHNR and FQNEAQ (reference sequence). The CDR3 consists of 16 residues. V shed 6 bases and J 2 bases; nucleotides not matched to a gene: 9. This chain's CDR3 is CASSHQTGQTNEKLFF. The CDR3 nucleotides are TGTGCCAGCAGTCACCAGACGGGACAGACTAATGAAAAACTGTTTTTT.

The chain uses TRBV28 and TRBJ2-7, with D perhaps TRBD2 (5 bases). The CDR3 loop spans 13 amino acids. Trimming removed 6 bases at V and 4 bases at J, with 13 bases between. The germline V gene encodes CDR1 MDHEN and CDR2 SYDVKM. CDR3 region: CASSLDPGYEQYF. In DNA, the CDR3 is TGTGCCAGCAGCCTCGACCCGGGGTACGAGCAGTACTTC.

The chain has TRBV10-2 and TRBJ2-1; TRBD2 aligns across 13 bases. Germline V gene data show CDR1 as WSHSY and CDR2 as SAAADI. V lost 4 bases and J lost 15; bases outside the gene matches: 3. CDR3 length equals 12 residues. The CDR3 spells CASSGRLAGGFF. The CDR3 DNA reads TGCGCCAGCAGTGGGCGACTAGCGGGAGGGTTCTTC.

The chain carries TRBV30 and TRBJ2-1; 13 bases map to TRBD2. The CDR3 sequence is 20 residues long. V was clipped by 5 bases and J by 4 bases; unmatched bases: 20. Per the germline V gene, CDR1 is GTSNPN and CDR2 is SVGIG (reference sequence). The CDR3 is CAWLAGTSGTTRPIYNEQFF. As DNA, the CDR3 is TGTGCCTGGCTGGCCGGGACTAGCGGGACCACCCGACCAATTTACAATGAGCAGTTCTTC.

The chain employs TRBV7-2 and TRBJ2-5; tentatively, D is TRBD2 (6 bases). TRBJ2-7 explains the end of the DNA better; the J call may be wrong. CDR1 is SGHTA, CDR2 FQGNSA, per germline. CDR3 size: 15 residues. The CDR3 is CASSLTGDYSYEQYF. In DNA form, the CDR3 reads TGTGCCAGCAGCCTGACGGGAGACTACTCCTACGAGCAGTACTTC.

The V gene is TRBV30, the J gene TRBJ2-7; TRBD1 agrees at 9 bases. J was trimmed by 1 base and V by 5 bases; bases with no gene match: 6. The CDR3 loop spans 14 amino acids. Germline CDR1 and CDR2: GTSNPN and SVGIG (reference sequence). DNA of the CDR3: TGTGCCTGGGGGACCGGGACAGGGTCCTACGAGCAGTACTTC. Protein: CAWGTGTGSYEQYF.

The genes are TRBV7-9 and TRBJ1-3; D unclear. The CDR3 has 11 residues. Trimming stripped 8 bases from V and 4 bases from J, with 6 bases between. Germline CDR1 is SEHNR and CDR2 is FQNEAQ (reference sequence). Written as DNA, the CDR3 is TGTGCCAGCCAACCCGGAAACACCATATATTTT. It translates to CASQPGNTIYF.

This sequence joins TRBV7-7 and TRBJ2-1, with D uncertain. V shed 5 bases and J shed 7 bases, with 9 bases lying between them. The CDR3 loop spans 12 amino acids. CDR1 and CDR2 (germline): SSHAT, FNYEAQ (reference sequence). The CDR3 DNA sequence: TGTGCCAGCAGCCACGCCGGGAATGAGCAGTTCTTC. It encodes CASSHAGNEQFF.

The chain recombines TRBV27 with TRBJ2-7; TRBD2 matches at 13 bases. This CDR3 is built from 16 residues. V trimming: 5 bases; J trimming: 6 bases; junction bases outside the gene matches: 10. The germline V gene has CDR1 MNHEY and CDR2 SMNVEV (reference sequence). The CDR3 protein is CASSTLAGGPGSEQYF. The DNA for the CDR3 is TGTGCCAGCAGTACACTAGCGGGAGGGCCCGGTAGCGAGCAGTACTTC.

About this clone itself: The same CDR3 also results from other DNA sequences found in this sample. J is TRBJ2-3 and V is TRBV4-1, with D uncertain. In germline, CDR1 is MGHRA, CDR2 YSYEKL. V was trimmed by 1 base and J by 3 bases, leaving 5 bases between them. The CDR3 covers 13 residues. The CDR3 nucleotides are TGCGCCAGCAGCCAAGCTTCTACAGATACGCAGTATTTT. The encoded protein is CASSQASTDTQYF.

The chain has TRBV9 and TRBJ2-7; D remains unclear. Per germline, CDR1 SGDLS and CDR2 YYNGEE. Trimming stripped 0 bases from V and 0 bases from J, with 7 bases between. The CDR3 runs to 14 residues. CDR3 sequence (DNA): TGTGCCAGCAGCGTAGGCGTTGCCTCCTACGAGCAGTACTTC. Translating gives CASSVGVASYEQYF.

V usage is TRBV13 and J usage is TRBJ2-3; no clear D gene. The CDR3 has 14 amino acids. The V and J ends lost 5 bases and 4 bases respectively, with 13 bases between them. Germline assignment: CDR1 PRHDT and CDR2 FYEKMQ (reference sequence). CDR3 sequence: CASSTIAAADTQYF. As DNA, the CDR3 is TGTGCCAGCAGCACCATAGCCGCCGCAGATACGCAGTATTTT.

This chain connects TRBV7-9 to TRBJ2-1, with D uncertain. The V gene's germline CDR1 is SEHNR and CDR2 FQNEAQ (reference sequence). With 5 bases removed from V and 8 bases from J, the gap between germline ends came to 10 bases. The CDR3 is made up of 12 amino acids. Written as DNA, the CDR3 is TGTGCCAGCAGCGCCGGTATACATGAGCAGTTCTTC. Its translation is CASSAGIHEQFF.

The chain links TRBV5-6 to TRBJ2-7; D may match TRBD1 or TRBD2 (5 bases each). This CDR3 is built from 14 residues. The V and J ends lost 4 bases and 6 bases respectively, with 17 bases between them. Germline CDR1 and CDR2: SGHDT and YYEEEE. CDR3 bases: TGTGCCAGCAGCCTACCGGGACCCCAGGGCGAGCAGTACTTC. It encodes CASSLPGPQGEQYF.

For this clone: This CDR3 is also generated by other DNA sequences in the sample. The chain joins TRBV10-3 to TRBJ2-3; 8 nucleotides line up with TRBD2. J gave up 2 bases and V 3 bases, and 4 bases lay outside the gene matches. The germline V gene encodes CDR1 ENHRY and CDR2 SYGVKD. The CDR3 extends over 15 amino acids. CDR3 sequence: CAISDLAGVTDTQYF. The CDR3 DNA reads as TGTGCCATCAGTGATCTAGCGGGCGTCACAGATACGCAGTATTTT.

The chain carries TRBV5-4 and TRBJ1-1; D unclear. Between the trimmed V and J ends, which lost 0 bases and 4 bases, there was a span of 4 bases. The CDR3 sequence is 12 residues long. In germline, CDR1 is SGHNT, CDR2 YYREEE (reference sequence). CDR3 sequence: CASSLASTEAFF. CDR3 coding DNA: TGTGCCAGCAGCTTGGCCAGCACTGAAGCTTTCTTT.

Remarks on this clone: The junction does not match germline at one end; this may be a read error. V and J are TRBV10-3 and TRBJ2-6, with 7 bases identical to TRBD1. In germline, CDR1 is ENHRY, CDR2 SYGVKD. CDR3 length equals 18 residues. The CDR3 DNA reads TGTGCCATCAGCGAGTATTTACCTGGGACAGCTGGGGCCAACGTCCTGACTTTC. It encodes CAISEYLPGTAGANVLTF.

This clone appeared once. The rearrangement joins TRBV27 to TRBJ2-7; D may be TRBD1 or TRBD2 (6 bases each). Germline loops: CDR1 MNHEY, CDR2 SMNVEV (reference sequence). V dropped 5 bases and J dropped 3 bases, with 11 bases sitting between them. The CDR3 covers 13 residues. CDR3 DNA: TGTGCCAGCAGTCATAAGGGGGGCTACGAGCAGTACTTC. This translates into CASSHKGGYEQYF.

V is TRBV6-1 and J is TRBJ2-1; D unresolved. The CDR3 is made up of 12 amino acids. Germline loops: CDR1 MNHNS, CDR2 SASEGT. The V gene lost 5 bases and the J gene lost 7 bases, with 9 bases spanning the gap. This chain's CDR3 is CASSTIANEQFF. DNA of the CDR3: TGTGCCAGCAGTACGATTGCAAATGAGCAGTTCTTC.